This TCR beta chain originates from a study of blood T cell repertoires in COVID-19. In the study's own analysis: Scientists estimated how many nucleated cells there were by amplifying reference gene primers. Using immunoSEQ multiplex PCR, the repertoire was profiled, and TCRdb retains in-frame clones only, with some absent. The V and J calls and clone size come from that table; D and trimming were worked out from the DNA. The table includes approximately 350,000 clones, around 86% detected once. The V end lost 2 bases, the J end lost 5 bases, and 12 bases lay between the germline ends. Germline CDR1 and CDR2: LNHDA and SQIVND (reference sequence). This CDR3 is 14 amino acids long.

The source is a woman aged 50 to 65 with COVID-19, enrolled during active disease. The chain has TRBV19 and TRBJ1-1; D perhaps matches TRBD1 (6 bases). Material for sequencing was peripheral blood. The chain's CDR3 is CASSIRGARTEAFF. In DNA form, the CDR3 reads TGTGCCAGTAGTATACGGGGGGCTAGGACTGAAGCTTTCTTT.